The 11 T cell receptor beta chains listed next were all sequenced from one sample in a study of blood T cells in healthy people across ages (dated by TCRdb to between 2014 and 2016). Receptor amplification or capture employed 5' RACE. The instrument given in TCRdb is Illumina HiSeq 2500. A second about 7 to 12 cycle PCR used a sample-barcoded 5' primer and a J-beta primer mix. TCRdb itself trimmed the public reads at Q25 with fastp, ran MiXCR and retained productive beta chains. CDR3 protein sequences are deduplicated, and each keeps its most common genes and DNA. This sample has around 1,000,000 distinct CDR3 sequences in its table, and approximately 25% of those were observed once. The ten top clones hold around 0.75% of the sample. This same sample was also part of a study on T cells of mothers and their children.

The material sequenced was blood. The receptors were gathered from a girl aged 2-15 years in good health.

Comments on this clonotype: Because it lacks the conserved phenylalanine or tryptophan at the end, this CDR3 is likely a read error. The chain has TRBV6-5 and TRBJ2-5, with TRBD1 matching over 12 bases. J was trimmed by 7 bases and V by 8 bases; bases with no gene match: 5. This CDR3 is 13 amino acids long. The germline CDR1 and CDR2 sequences are MNHEY and SVGAGI. CDR3 bases: TGTGCCAGCGGGACAGGGGGCTTGGGGACCCAGTACGTC. Encoded protein: CASGTGGLGTQYV.

The V and J genes are TRBV3-1 and TRBJ2-1; TRBD1 is a possible D gene (6 bases). CDR1 is LGHDT, CDR2 YNNKEL, per germline (reference sequence). The CDR3 spans 13 residues. Trimming left V 6 bases short and J 8 bases short, with 14 bases between. The CDR3 loop reads CASRNTGNDEQFF. In DNA, the CDR3 is TGTGCCAGCAGAAATACAGGGAATGATGAGCAGTTCTTC.

This chain links TRBV14 with TRBJ2-3; D might be TRBD2 (5 bases). Trimming took off 4 bases at V and 2 bases at J, with 16 bases between the two ends. CDR1 is SGHDN, CDR2 FVKESK, per germline. This CDR3 region has 16 residues. CDR3 in amino acids: CASSPLFRGITDTQYF. In DNA, the CDR3 is TGTGCCAGCAGCCCTCTCTTCCGAGGGATCACAGATACGCAGTATTTT. The entire variable domain, with the rest obtained from reference TRBV14 and TRBJ2-3, is as follows: EAGVTQFPSHSVIEKGQTVTLRCDPISGHDNLYWYRRVMGKEIKFLLHFVKESKQDESGMPNNRFLAERTGGTYSTLKVQPAELEDSGVYFCASSPLFRGITDTQYFGPGTRLTVL.

The chain combines TRBV4-1 with TRBJ2-1, with D possibly being TRBD1 or TRBD2 (5 bases each). Near its end, the DNA agrees better with TRBJ2-5, so the J call may be wrong. CDR1 MGHRA and CDR2 YSYEKL come from the germline V gene. The CDR3 sequence is 15 residues long. CDR3 region: CASSQDGPEGKTQYF. The CDR3 DNA follows: TGCGCCAGCAGCCAAGATGGGCCCGAGGGGAAGACCCAGTACTTC.

In this sample, this clonotype turned up a few times. The chain has TRBV10-3 and TRBJ2-2, with TRBD2 matching over 8 bases. Germline loops: CDR1 ENHRY, CDR2 SYGVKD. J gave up 3 bases and V 11 bases, and 20 bases lay outside the gene matches. The CDR3 runs 18 residues. CDR3 residues: CAPRGRCAGGSDTGELFF. The CDR3 DNA reads as TGTGCCCCCAGGGGCCGCTGCGCGGGGGGTTCTGACACCGGGGAGCTGTTTTTT.

In this sample, this clonotype turned up a few times. V usage is TRBV4-2 and J usage is TRBJ2-1; D is undetermined. Trimming removed 1 base from V and 10 bases from J, with 8 bases in between. This CDR3 is built from 12 residues. The germline gives CDR1 LGHNA, CDR2 YNFKEQ. This CDR3 reads CASSQGAEEQFF. The CDR3 coding sequence is TGTGCCAGCAGCCAAGGGGCAGAGGAGCAGTTCTTC.

This clonotype has a handful of counts. V usage is TRBV6-6 and J usage is TRBJ1-5; D is perhaps TRBD1 (5 bases). The V and J ends lost 6 bases and 16 bases respectively, with 19 bases between them. Germline V gene sequence: CDR1 MNHNY, CDR2 SVGAGI (reference sequence). CDR3 length: 12 residues. CDR3 DNA: TGTGCCAGCAGCCAGGGCGGGGCCCTAAAACATTTT. Translation gives CASSQGGALKHF.

This clonotype showed up just a few times. The CDR3 sequence is CASSSDRVAGYTF. The CDR3 region has the DNA TGTGCCAGCAGTTCAGACAGGGTCGCTGGCTACACCTTC. The rearrangement uses TRBV28 and TRBJ1-2, with TRBD1 matching over 7 bases. Germline V gene sequence: CDR1 MDHEN, CDR2 SYDVKM. The CDR3 runs to 13 residues. Germline trimming cut 4 bases from V and 7 bases from J; bases unmatched to any gene: 6.

This clonotype was found a few times. Germline and junction disagree at one end, which may indicate a read error. V and J are TRBV27 and TRBJ2-5; the match to TRBD2 covers 10 bases. This CDR3 contains 12 residues. Germline V gene data show CDR1 as MNHEY and CDR2 as SMNVEV (reference sequence). This chain's CDR3 is CASRDPGLAKFF. The CDR3 coding sequence is TGTGCCAGCAGAGATCCGGGACTAGCGAAGTTCTTC.

This clonotype was observed a handful of times. The J gene is TRBJ2-2, the V gene TRBV4-3, with D tentatively TRBD1 or TRBD2 (6 bases each). The CDR3 has 15 amino acids. The V gene's germline CDR1 is LGHNA and CDR2 YSLEER. Trimming left V 1 base short and J 4 bases short, with 10 bases between. CDR3 in amino acids: CASSQVGGGTGELFF. For the CDR3, the DNA is TGCGCCAGCAGCCAAGTCGGAGGGGGCACCGGGGAGCTGTTTTTT.

This clonotype was seen a handful of times. Germline and junction disagree at one end, which may indicate a read error. The chain uses TRBV5-6 and TRBJ2-7; TRBD1 aligns across 7 bases. The CDR3 has 16 amino acids. Germline CDR1 SGHDT, CDR2 YYEEEE. DNA of the CDR3: TGCGCCAGCAGCTTGGTGGGACAGAAGGCCAGCTACGAGCAGTACTTC. This codes for CASSLVGQKASYEQYF.